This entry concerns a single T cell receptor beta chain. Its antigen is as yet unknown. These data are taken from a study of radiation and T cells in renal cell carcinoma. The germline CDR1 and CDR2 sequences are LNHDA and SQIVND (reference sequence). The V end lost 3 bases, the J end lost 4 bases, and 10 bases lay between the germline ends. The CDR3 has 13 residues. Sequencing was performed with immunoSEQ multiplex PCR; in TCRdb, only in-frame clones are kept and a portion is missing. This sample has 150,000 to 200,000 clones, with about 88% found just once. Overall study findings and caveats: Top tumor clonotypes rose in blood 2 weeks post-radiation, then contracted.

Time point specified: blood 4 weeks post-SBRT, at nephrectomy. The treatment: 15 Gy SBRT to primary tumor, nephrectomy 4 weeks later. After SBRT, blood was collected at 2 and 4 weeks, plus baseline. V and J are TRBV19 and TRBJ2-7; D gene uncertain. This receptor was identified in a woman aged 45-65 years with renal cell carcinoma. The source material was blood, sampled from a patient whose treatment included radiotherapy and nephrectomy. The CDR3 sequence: CASSMYPTYEQYF. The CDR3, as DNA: TGTGCCAGTAGTATGTATCCTACTTACGAGCAGTACTTC.